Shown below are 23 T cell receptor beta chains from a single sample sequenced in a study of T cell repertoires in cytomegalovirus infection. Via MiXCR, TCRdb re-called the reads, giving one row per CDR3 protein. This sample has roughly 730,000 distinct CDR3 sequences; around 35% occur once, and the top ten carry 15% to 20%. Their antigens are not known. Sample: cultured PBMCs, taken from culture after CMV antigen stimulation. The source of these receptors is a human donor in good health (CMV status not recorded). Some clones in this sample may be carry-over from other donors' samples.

The CDR3 DNA reads TGTGCCAGCAGCTTAACGTCTCTGGGAGATAATGAGCAGTTCTTC. Translating it yields CASSLTSLGDNEQFF. The V and J genes are TRBV11-2 and TRBJ2-1; possibly TRBD2 for D (5 bases). Germline values: CDR1 SGHAT, CDR2 FQNNGV. The CDR3 is made up of 15 amino acids. Trimming stripped 2 bases from V and 7 bases from J, with 15 bases between. The whole variable domain, filled in from reference TRBV11-2 and TRBJ2-1, reads EAGVAQSPRYKIIEKRQSVAFWCNPISGHATLYWYQQILGQGPKLLIQFQNNGVVDDSQLPKDRFSAERLKGVDSTLKIQPAKLEDSAVYLCASSLTSLGDNEQFFGPGTRLTVL.

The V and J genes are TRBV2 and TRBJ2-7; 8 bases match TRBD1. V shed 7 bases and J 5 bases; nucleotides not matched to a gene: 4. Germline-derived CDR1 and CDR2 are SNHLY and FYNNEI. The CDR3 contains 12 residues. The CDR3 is CASIRQGHEQYF. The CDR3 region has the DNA TGTGCCAGCATTAGACAGGGGCACGAGCAGTACTTC.

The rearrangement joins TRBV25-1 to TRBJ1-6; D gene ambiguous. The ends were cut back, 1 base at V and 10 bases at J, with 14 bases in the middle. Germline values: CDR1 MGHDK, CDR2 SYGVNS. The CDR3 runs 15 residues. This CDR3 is CASSESAGKGSPLHF. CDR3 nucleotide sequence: TGTGCCAGCAGTGAATCCGCAGGCAAGGGATCACCCCTCCACTTT.

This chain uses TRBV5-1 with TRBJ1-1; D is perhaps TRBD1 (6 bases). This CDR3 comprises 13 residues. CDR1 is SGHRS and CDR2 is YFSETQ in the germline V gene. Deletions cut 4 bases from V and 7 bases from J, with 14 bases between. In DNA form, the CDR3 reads TGCGCCAGCAGCCTAACGCAGGGGAATGAAGCTTTCTTT. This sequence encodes CASSLTQGNEAFF.

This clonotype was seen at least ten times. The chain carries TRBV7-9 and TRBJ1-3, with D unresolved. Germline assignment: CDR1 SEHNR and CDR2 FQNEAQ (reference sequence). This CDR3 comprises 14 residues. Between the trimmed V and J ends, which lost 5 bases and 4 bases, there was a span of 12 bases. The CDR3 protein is CASSLDISGNTIYF. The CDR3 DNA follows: TGTGCCAGCAGCCTTGACATATCAGGAAACACCATATATTTT. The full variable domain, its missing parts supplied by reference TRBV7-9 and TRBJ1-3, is DTGVSQNPRHKITKRGQNVTFRCDPISEHNRLYWYRQTLGQGPEFLTYFQNEAQLEKSRLLSDRFSAERPKGSFSTLEIQRTEQGDSAMYLCASSLDISGNTIYFGEGSWLTVV.

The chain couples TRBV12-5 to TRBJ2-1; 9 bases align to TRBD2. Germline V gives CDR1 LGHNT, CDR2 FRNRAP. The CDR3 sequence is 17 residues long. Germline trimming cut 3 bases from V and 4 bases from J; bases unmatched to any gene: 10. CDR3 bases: TGTGCTAGTGGTTTCTTCTGGACTAGCGCAGTTTACAATGAGCAGTTCTTC. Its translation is CASGFFWTSAVYNEQFF.

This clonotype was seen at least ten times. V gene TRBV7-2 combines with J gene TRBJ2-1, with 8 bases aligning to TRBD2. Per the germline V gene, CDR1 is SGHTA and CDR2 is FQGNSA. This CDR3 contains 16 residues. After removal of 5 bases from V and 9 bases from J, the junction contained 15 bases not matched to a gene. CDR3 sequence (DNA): TGTGCCAGCAGCCAGTGGGACGTCGGACTAGCCGGTGAGCAGTTCTTC. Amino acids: CASSQWDVGLAGEQFF.

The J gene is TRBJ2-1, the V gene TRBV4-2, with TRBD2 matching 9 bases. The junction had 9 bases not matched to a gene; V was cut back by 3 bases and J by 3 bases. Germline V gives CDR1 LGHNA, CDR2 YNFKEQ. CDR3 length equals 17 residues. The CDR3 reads CASSHPPGAGGYNEQFF. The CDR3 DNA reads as TGTGCCAGCAGCCACCCGCCAGGAGCGGGGGGCTACAATGAGCAGTTCTTC.

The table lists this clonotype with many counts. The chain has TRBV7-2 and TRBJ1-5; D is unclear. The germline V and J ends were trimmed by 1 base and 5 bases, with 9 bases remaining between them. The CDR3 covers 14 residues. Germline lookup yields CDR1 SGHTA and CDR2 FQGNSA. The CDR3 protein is CASSLEARDQPQHF. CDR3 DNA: TGTGCCAGCAGCTTAGAGGCCCGGGATCAGCCCCAGCATTTT.

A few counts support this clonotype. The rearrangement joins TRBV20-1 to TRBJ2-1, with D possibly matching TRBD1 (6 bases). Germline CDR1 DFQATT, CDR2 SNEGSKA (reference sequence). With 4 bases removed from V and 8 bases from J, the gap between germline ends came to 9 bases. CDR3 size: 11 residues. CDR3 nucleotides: TGCAGTGCTATACAGGGCTATGAGCAGTTCTTC. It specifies CSAIQGYEQFF.

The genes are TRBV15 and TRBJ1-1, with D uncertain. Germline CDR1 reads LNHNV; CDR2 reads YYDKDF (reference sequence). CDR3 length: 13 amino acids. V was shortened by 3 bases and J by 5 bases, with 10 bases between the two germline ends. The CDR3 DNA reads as TGTGCCACCAGCAGTGACGGACCGACTGAAGCTTTCTTT. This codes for CATSSDGPTEAFF.

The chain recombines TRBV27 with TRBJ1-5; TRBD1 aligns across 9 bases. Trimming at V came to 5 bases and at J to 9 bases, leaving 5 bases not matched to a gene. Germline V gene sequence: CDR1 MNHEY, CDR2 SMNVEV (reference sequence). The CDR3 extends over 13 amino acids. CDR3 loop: CASSRQGGTPQHF. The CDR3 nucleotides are TGTGCCAGCAGTCGACAGGGGGGGACGCCCCAGCATTTT.

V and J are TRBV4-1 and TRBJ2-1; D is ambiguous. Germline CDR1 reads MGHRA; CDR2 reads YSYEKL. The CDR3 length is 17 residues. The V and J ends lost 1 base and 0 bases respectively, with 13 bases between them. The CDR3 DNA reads TGCGCCAGCAGCCAAGTAGACTCACTCTACTCCTACAATGAGCAGTTCTTC. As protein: CASSQVDSLYSYNEQFF.

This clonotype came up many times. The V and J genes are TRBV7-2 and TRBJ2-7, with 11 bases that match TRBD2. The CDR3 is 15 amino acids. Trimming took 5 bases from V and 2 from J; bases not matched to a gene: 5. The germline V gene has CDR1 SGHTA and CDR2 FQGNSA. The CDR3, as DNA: TGTGCCAGCAGCACCCTAGCGGGGGGCCCCTACGAGCAGTACTTC. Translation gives CASSTLAGGPYEQYF.

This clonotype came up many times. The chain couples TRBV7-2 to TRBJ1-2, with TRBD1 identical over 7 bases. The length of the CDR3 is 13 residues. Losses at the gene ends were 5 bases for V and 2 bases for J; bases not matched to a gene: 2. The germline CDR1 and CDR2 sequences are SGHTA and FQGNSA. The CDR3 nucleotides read TGTGCCAGCAGCCGGGGACAGAACTATGGCTACACCTTC. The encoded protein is CASSRGQNYGYTF. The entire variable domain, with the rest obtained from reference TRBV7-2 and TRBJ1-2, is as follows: GAGVSQSPSNKVTEKGKDVELRCDPISGHTALYWYRQSLGQGLEFLIYFQGNSAPDKSGLPSDRFSAERTGGSVSTLTIQRTQQEDSAVYLCASSRGQNYGYTFGSGTRLTVV.

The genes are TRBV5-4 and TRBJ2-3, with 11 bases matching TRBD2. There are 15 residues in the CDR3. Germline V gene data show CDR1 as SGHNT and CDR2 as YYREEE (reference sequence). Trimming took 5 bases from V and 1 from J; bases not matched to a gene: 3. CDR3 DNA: TGTGCCAGCAGATATAGCGGGAGGGGCACAGATACGCAGTATTTT. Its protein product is CASRYSGRGTDTQYF.

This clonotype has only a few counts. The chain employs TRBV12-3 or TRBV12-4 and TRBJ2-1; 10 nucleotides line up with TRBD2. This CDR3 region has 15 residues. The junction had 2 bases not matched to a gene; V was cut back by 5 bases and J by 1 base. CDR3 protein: CASSKAGGSYNEQFF. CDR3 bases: TGTGCCAGCAGTAAAGCGGGGGGGTCCTACAATGAGCAGTTCTTC.

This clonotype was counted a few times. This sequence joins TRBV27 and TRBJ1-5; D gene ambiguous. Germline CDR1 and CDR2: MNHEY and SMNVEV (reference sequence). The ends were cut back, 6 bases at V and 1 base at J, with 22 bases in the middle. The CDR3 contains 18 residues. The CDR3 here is CASRPWAGGKISNQPQHF. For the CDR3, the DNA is TGTGCCAGCAGACCTTGGGCCGGAGGTAAAATAAGCAATCAGCCCCAGCATTTT.

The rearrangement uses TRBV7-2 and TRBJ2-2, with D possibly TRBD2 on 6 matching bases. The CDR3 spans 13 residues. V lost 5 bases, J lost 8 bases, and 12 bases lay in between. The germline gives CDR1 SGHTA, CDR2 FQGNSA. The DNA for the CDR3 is TGTGCCAGCAGCACGTGGACTAATGGGGAGCTGTTTTTT. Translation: CASSTWTNGELFF.

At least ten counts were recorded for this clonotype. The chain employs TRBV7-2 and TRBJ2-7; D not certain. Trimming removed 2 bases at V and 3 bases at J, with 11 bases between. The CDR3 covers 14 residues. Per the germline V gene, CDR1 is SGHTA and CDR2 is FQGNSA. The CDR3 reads CASSLLASDYEQYF. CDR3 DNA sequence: TGTGCCAGCAGCTTACTTGCCAGCGACTACGAGCAGTACTTC.

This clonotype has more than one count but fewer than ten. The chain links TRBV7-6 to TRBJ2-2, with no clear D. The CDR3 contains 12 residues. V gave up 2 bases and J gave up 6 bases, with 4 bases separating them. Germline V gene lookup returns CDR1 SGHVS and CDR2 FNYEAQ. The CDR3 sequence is CASSLWSGELFF. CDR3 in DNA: TGTGCCAGCAGCTTATGGTCCGGGGAGCTGTTTTTT.

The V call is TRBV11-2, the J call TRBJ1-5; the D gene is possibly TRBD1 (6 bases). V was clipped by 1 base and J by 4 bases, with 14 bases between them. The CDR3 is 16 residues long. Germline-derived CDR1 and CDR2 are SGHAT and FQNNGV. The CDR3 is CASSLVAGAENQPQHF. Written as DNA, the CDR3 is TGTGCCAGCAGCTTAGTGGCAGGGGCAGAAAATCAGCCCCAGCATTTT. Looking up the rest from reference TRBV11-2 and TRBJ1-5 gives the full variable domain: EAGVAQSPRYKIIEKRQSVAFWCNPISGHATLYWYQQILGQGPKLLIQFQNNGVVDDSQLPKDRFSAERLKGVDSTLKIQPAKLEDSAVYLCASSLVAGAENQPQHFGDGTRLSIL.

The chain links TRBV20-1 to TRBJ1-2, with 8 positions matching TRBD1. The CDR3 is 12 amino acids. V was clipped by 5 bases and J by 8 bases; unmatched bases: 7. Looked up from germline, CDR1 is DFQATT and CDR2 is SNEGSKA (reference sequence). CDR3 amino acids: CSAPRGLRGYTF. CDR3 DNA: TGCAGTGCTCCCAGGGGGCTTCGGGGCTACACCTTC.